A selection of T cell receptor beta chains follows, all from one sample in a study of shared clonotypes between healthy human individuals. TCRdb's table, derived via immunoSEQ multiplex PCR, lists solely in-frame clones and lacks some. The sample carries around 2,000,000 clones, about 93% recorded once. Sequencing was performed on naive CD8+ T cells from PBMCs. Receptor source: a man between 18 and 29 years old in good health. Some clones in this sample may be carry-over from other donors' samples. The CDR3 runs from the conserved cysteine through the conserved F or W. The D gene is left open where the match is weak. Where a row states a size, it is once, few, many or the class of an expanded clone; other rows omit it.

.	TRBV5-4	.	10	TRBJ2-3	TGTGCCAGCGGATCAGCTACGCAGTATTTT	CASGSATQYF
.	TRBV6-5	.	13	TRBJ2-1	TGTGCCAGCAGTTACTCGGAGGGCAATGAGCAGTTCTTC	CASSYSEGNEQFF
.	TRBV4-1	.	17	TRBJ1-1	TGCGCCAGCAGCCAAGTGCGACGGGAGGGGATGAACACTGAAGCTTTCTTT	CASSQVRREGMNTEAFF
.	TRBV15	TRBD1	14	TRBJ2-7	TGTGCCACCAGCAGGGACAGGGGACAGTACGAGCAGTACTTC	CATSRDRGQYEQYF
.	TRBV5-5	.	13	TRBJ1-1	TGTGCCAGCAGCTTGCGGTGGAACACTGAAGCTTTCTTT	CASSLRWNTEAFF
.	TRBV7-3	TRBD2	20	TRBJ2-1	TGTGCCAGCAGCTTAAGCTTGGGACTAGCGGGAGTCCCATTCTACAATGAGCAGTTCTTC	CASSLSLGLAGVPFYNEQFF
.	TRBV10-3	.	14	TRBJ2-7	TGTGCCATCAGCTTAGAAGACAGGAGCTACGTTATGGACTTC	CAISLEDRSYVMDF
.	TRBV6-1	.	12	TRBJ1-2	TGTGCCAGCAGTGAAGGACCGTATGGCTACACCTTC	CASSEGPYGYTF
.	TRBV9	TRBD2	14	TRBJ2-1	TGTGCCAGCAGCGTAGGTAGCGGGAGGGATGAGCAGTTCTTC	CASSVGSGRDEQFF
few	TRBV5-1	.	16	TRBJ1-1	TGCGCCAGCAGCTTGGCCCTAAGGGGCGCGATCACTGAAGCTTTCTTT	CASSLALRGAITEAFF
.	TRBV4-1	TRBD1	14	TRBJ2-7	TGCGCCAGCAGCCCCGGGACAGGGGGGTACGAGCAGTACTTC	CASSPGTGGYEQYF